These 20 T cell receptor beta chains were all obtained from the same sample, sequenced in a study of blood T cell repertoires in COVID-19. TCRdb's table, derived via immunoSEQ multiplex PCR, lists solely in-frame clones and lacks some. The table records roughly 210,000 clones, less than 90% of them present only once. The sample consisted of peripheral blood. Receptors were obtained from an elderly woman with COVID-19, enrolled during active disease.

J is TRBJ2-3 and V is TRBV2; 7 positions agree with TRBD2. CDR3 size: 11 residues. With V trimmed by 8 bases and J by 8 bases, 4 bases remained unmatched. Germline CDR1 SNHLY, CDR2 FYNNEI. The CDR3 loop is CASLLASTQYF. CDR3 bases: TGTGCCAGCCTACTAGCGAGTACGCAGTATTTT.

The chain carries TRBV5-1 and TRBJ2-7; TRBD1 matches at 9 bases. The CDR3 sequence is 14 residues long. The junction had 6 bases not matched to a gene; V was cut back by 2 bases and J by 6 bases. Germline V gene lookup returns CDR1 SGHRS and CDR2 YFSETQ. CDR3 bases: TGCGCCAGCAGCTTAGGGGACAGGGAACGCGAGCAGTACTTC. Its protein product is CASSLGDREREQYF. Full variable domain (missing parts from reference TRBV5-1 and TRBJ2-7): KAGVTQTPRYLIKTRGQQVTLSCSPISGHRSVSWYQQTPGQGLQFLFEYFSETQRNKGNFPGRFSGRQFSNSRSEMNVSTLELGDSALYLCASSLGDREREQYFGPGTRLTVT.

V is TRBV29-1 and J is TRBJ1-1, with 8 bases that match TRBD1. The trim removed 0 bases at V and 1 base at J, leaving 1 base unmatched. This CDR3 has 14 residues. Germline V gene sequence: CDR1 SQVTM, CDR2 ANQGSEA. The CDR3 DNA reads as TGCAGCGTTGAAGATACAGGGGGGAACACTGAAGCTTTCTTT. This translates into CSVEDTGGNTEAFF. The full variable domain, in which reference TRBV29-1 and TRBJ1-1 provide the parts outside the CDR3, is SAVISQKPSRDICQRGTSLTIQCQVDSQVTMMFWYRQQPGQSLTLIATANQGSEATYESGFVIDKFPISRPNLTFSTLTVSNMSPEDSSIYLCSVEDTGGNTEAFFGQGTRLTVV.

The CDR3 DNA follows: TGTGCCAGCAGCAATAGGGGGAACCAAGAGACCCAGTACTTC. Protein: CASSNRGNQETQYF. The J gene is TRBJ2-5, the V gene TRBV7-9, with D tentatively TRBD1 (6 bases). The CDR3 spans 14 residues. V lost 5 bases, J lost 0 bases, and 10 bases lay in between. Germline CDR1 reads SEHNR; CDR2 reads FQNEAQ (reference sequence).

The chain has TRBV5-5 and TRBJ1-4; D call uncertain. Germline V gene lookup returns CDR1 SGHKS and CDR2 YYEKEE (reference sequence). Trimming shortened V by 4 bases and J by 7 bases, and 14 bases separated the two germline ends. The length of the CDR3 is 14 residues. DNA of the CDR3: TGTGCCAGCAGCCCGTTTAATCGAGTTGAAAAACTGTTTTTT. It translates to CASSPFNRVEKLFF.

The gene calls are TRBV6-5 and TRBJ1-1; 9 bases line up with TRBD1. This CDR3 comprises 13 residues. V lost 6 bases and J lost 7; bases outside the gene matches: 6. From germline, CDR1 is MNHEY and CDR2 SVGAGI. In DNA, the CDR3 is TGTGCCAGCAGATCACAGGGGGCGCATGAAGCTTTCTTT. Translated: CASRSQGAHEAFF.

This clone was counted a few times. The chain combines TRBV18 with TRBJ2-5; tentatively, D is TRBD2 (6 bases). Germline lookup yields CDR1 KGHSH and CDR2 LQKENI. CDR3 length: 13 amino acids. V dropped 2 bases and J dropped 5 bases, with 9 bases sitting between them. The CDR3 bases are TGTGCCAGCTCACCAACTAGCACGGAGACCCAGTACTTC. It yields the protein CASSPTSTETQYF.

This chain joins TRBV28 and TRBJ1-2, with TRBD1 matching over 7 bases. J lost 3 bases, V lost 4 bases, and 8 bases had no gene match. This CDR3 comprises 15 residues. Germline CDR1 MDHEN, CDR2 SYDVKM. The CDR3 DNA follows: TGTGCCAGCAGTTCGCAGGGGGTAGGGGACTATGGCTACACCTTC. It is translated as CASSSQGVGDYGYTF.

The chain uses TRBV4-2 and TRBJ1-5; no reliable D call. This CDR3 spans 15 amino acids. Trimming took 4 bases from V and 1 from J, leaving 11 bases between them. Germline CDR1 LGHNA, CDR2 YNFKEQ. The CDR3 protein is CASSPPGGSNQPQHF. DNA of the CDR3: TGTGCCAGCAGCCCCCCAGGAGGGAGCAATCAGCCCCAGCATTTT.

V gene TRBV5-1 combines with J gene TRBJ1-2; 7 nucleotides align to TRBD1. Trimming cost V 2 bases and J 1 base; bases outside gene matches: 5. Germline-derived CDR1 and CDR2 are SGHRS and YFSETQ. The CDR3 is 15 amino acids. Here the CDR3 DNA reads TGCGCCAGCAGCTTAAGACAGGGAGGTAACTATGGCTACACCTTC. The encoded protein is CASSLRQGGNYGYTF.

The sample holds a few counts of this clone. The J gene is TRBJ2-7, the V gene TRBV7-8, with D possibly being TRBD2 (6 bases). Germline CDR1 reads SGHVS; CDR2 reads FQNEAQ. V lost 5 bases to trimming and J lost 0 bases, with 14 bases between them. This CDR3 has 15 amino acids. DNA of the CDR3: TGTGCCAGCAGCCCCGGAGGGGCGACCTCCTACGAGCAGTACTTC. It translates to CASSPGGATSYEQYF.

This chain uses TRBV10-3 with TRBJ1-4; 10 bases match TRBD1. The J segment lost 7 bases and the V segment lost 0 bases, leaving 2 bases of the junction unmatched. Germline V gene sequence: CDR1 ENHRY, CDR2 SYGVKD. CDR3 length: 15 amino acids. CDR3 loop: CAISESGQGSEKLFF. The CDR3 DNA sequence: TGTGCCATCAGTGAGTCGGGACAGGGGTCTGAAAAACTGTTTTTT.

The rearrangement links TRBV18 to TRBJ1-2; TRBD1 matches at 8 bases. The germline V gene encodes CDR1 KGHSH and CDR2 LQKENI. The CDR3 runs to 18 residues. V dropped 2 bases and J dropped 0; count of bases not matched to a gene: 11. In DNA, the CDR3 is TGTGCCAGCTCACCATACTTCGGACAGGGAGGGTCTAACTATGGCTACACCTTC. Residues: CASSPYFGQGGSNYGYTF.

J is TRBJ2-6 and V is TRBV5-1; D is uncertain. The V end lost 0 bases, the J end lost 0 bases, and 4 bases lay between the germline ends. Looked up from germline, CDR1 is SGHRS and CDR2 is YFSETQ. The CDR3 totals 15 residues. The CDR3 DNA follows: TGCGCCAGCAGCTTGGGGAGCTCTGGGGCCAACGTCCTGACTTTC. Translation: CASSLGSSGANVLTF.

The rearrangement uses TRBV7-9 and TRBJ1-1; tentative D call: TRBD1 (6 bases). Germline-derived CDR1 and CDR2 are SEHNR and FQNEAQ (reference sequence). The CDR3 covers 14 residues. The V end lost 4 bases, the J end lost 1 base, and 10 bases lay between the germline ends. The chain's CDR3 is CASSSTGPNTEAFF. Written as DNA, the CDR3 is TGTGCCAGCAGCTCGACAGGCCCGAACACTGAAGCTTTCTTT.

The V call is TRBV30, the J call TRBJ2-5, with D maybe TRBD1 (6 bases). The CDR3 contains 13 residues. Trimming pared 2 bases from V and 7 bases from J, leaving 14 bases between. Germline V gene data show CDR1 as GTSNPN and CDR2 as SVGIG (reference sequence). CDR3 region: CAWSMSTGSTQYF. CDR3 nucleotide sequence: TGTGCCTGGAGTATGTCAACAGGGTCGACCCAGTACTTC.

V is TRBV7-8 and J is TRBJ1-4; D is unresolved. The CDR3 runs 15 residues. Germline V gene data show CDR1 as SGHVS and CDR2 as FQNEAQ. Between the trimmed V and J ends, which lost 3 bases and 0 bases, there was a span of 8 bases. The CDR3 spells CASSLEYATNEKLFF. CDR3 DNA: TGTGCCAGCAGCTTGGAGTATGCAACTAATGAAAAACTGTTTTTT.

CDR3 nucleotide sequence: TGTGCCAGTAGTTGGACAGAAGCGGCAGAAAAACTGTTTTTT. This translates into CASSWTEAAEKLFF. The J gene is TRBJ1-4, the V gene TRBV19; a possible D gene is TRBD1 (6 bases). The germline V and J ends were trimmed by 5 bases and 8 bases, with 15 bases remaining between them. Germline lookup yields CDR1 LNHDA and CDR2 SQIVND (reference sequence). CDR3 length: 14 amino acids.

In DNA form, the CDR3 reads TGTGCCAGCAGCCAAGCTAACAGCATTCAGTACTTC. Translation gives CASSQANSIQYF. The genes are TRBV3-1 (or the pseudogene TRBV3-2) and TRBJ2-4; D is ambiguous. CDR3 length: 12 residues. Germline CDR1 is LGHDT and CDR2 is YNNKEL (reference sequence). The V and J ends lost 1 base and 9 bases respectively, with 7 bases between them.

This chain uses TRBV7-2 with TRBJ2-2, with a possible D match to TRBD1 (6 bases). This CDR3 has 15 residues. The ends were cut back, 2 bases at V and 5 bases at J, with 12 bases in the middle. The germline V gene encodes CDR1 SGHTA and CDR2 FQGNSA. The CDR3 DNA follows: TGTGCCAGCAGCTTATACAGGGAAGGGACCGGGGAGCTGTTTTTT. Encoded protein: CASSLYREGTGELFF.